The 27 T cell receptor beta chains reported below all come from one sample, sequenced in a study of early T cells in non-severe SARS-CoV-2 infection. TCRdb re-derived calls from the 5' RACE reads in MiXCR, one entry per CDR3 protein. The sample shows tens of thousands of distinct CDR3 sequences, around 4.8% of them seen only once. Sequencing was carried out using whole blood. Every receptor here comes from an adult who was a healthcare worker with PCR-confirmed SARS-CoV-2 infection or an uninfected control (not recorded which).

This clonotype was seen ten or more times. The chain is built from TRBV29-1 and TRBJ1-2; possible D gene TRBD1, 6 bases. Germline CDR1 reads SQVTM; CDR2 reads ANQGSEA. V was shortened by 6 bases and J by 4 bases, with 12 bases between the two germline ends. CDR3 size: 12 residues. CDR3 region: CSVGIGGYGYTF. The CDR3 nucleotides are TGCAGCGTAGGTATAGGGGGCTATGGCTACACCTTC.

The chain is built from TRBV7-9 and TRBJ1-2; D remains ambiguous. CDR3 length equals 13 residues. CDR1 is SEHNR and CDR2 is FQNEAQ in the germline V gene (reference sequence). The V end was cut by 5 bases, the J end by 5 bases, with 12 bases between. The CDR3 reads CASSPGEGYGYTF. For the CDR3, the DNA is TGTGCCAGCAGCCCGGGCGAGGGTTATGGCTACACCTTC.

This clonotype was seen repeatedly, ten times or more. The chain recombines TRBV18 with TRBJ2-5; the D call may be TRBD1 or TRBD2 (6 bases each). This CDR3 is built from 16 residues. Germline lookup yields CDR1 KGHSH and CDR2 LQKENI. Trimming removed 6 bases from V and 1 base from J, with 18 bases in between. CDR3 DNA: TGTGCCAGCTCTACAGAATCGTCGGGGGCCCAAGAGACCCAGTACTTC. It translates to CASSTESSGAQETQYF.

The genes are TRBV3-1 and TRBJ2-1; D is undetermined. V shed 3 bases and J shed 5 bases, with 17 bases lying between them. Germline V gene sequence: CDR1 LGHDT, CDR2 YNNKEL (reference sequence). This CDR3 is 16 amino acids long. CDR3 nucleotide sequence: TGTGCCAGCAGCCAGTCTTTTTTCAGGAGTCACAATGAGCAGTTCTTC. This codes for CASSQSFFRSHNEQFF.

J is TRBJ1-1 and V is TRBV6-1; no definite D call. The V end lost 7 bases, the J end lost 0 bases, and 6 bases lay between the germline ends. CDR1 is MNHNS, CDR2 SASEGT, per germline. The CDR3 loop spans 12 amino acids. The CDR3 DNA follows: TGTGCCAGCACACGAATGAACACTGAAGCTTTCTTT. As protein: CASTRMNTEAFF.

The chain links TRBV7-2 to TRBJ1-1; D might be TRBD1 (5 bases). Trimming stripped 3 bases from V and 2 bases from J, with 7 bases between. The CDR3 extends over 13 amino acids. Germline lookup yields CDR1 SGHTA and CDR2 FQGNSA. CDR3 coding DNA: TGTGCCAGCAGCTTCCAGGGAAACACTGAAGCTTTCTTT. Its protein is CASSFQGNTEAFF. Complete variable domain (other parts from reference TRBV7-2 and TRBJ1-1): GAGVSQSPSNKVTEKGKDVELRCDPISGHTALYWYRQSLGQGLEFLIYFQGNSAPDKSGLPSDRFSAERTGGSVSTLTIQRTQQEDSAVYLCASSFQGNTEAFFGQGTRLTVV.

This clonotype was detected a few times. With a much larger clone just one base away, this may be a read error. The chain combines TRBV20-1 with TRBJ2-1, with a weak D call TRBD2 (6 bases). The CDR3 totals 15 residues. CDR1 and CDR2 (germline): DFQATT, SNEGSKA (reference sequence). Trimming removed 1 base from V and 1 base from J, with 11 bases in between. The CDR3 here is CSARVGRASYNEQFF. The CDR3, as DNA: TGCAGTGCTAGAGTCGGGAGAGCGTCCTACAATGAGCAGTTCTTC.

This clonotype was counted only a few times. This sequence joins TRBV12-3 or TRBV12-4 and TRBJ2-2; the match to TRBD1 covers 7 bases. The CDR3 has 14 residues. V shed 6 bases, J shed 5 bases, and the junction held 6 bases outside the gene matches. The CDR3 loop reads CASSYSGGTGELFF. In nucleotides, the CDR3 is TGTGCCAGCAGCTACTCAGGGGGTACCGGGGAGCTGTTTTTT.

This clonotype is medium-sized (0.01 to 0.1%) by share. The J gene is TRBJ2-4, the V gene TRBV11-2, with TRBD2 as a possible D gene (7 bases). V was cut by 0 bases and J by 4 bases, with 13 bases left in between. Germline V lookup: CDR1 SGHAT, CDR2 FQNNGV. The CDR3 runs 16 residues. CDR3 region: CASSLDGRTAKNIQYF. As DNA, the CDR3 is TGTGCCAGCAGCTTAGACGGGAGGACAGCGAAAAACATTCAGTACTTC.

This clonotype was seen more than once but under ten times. In nucleotides, the CDR3 is TGTGCCAGCAGGGTCTCAGCGGTGGATGAGCAGTTCTTC. Its protein product is CASRVSAVDEQFF. The V call is TRBV28, the J call TRBJ2-1; perhaps TRBD2 as D (5 bases). CDR3 length: 13 residues. Germline V CDR1 and CDR2: MDHEN, SYDVKM. V was trimmed by 6 bases and J by 8 bases, leaving 14 bases between them.

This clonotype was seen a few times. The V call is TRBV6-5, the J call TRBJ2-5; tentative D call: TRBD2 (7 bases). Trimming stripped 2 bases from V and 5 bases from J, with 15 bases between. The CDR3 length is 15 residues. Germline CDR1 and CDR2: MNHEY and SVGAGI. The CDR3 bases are TGTGCCAGCAGTTACGGGGGGGCCCTACGGGAGACCCAGTACTTC. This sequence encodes CASSYGGALRETQYF.

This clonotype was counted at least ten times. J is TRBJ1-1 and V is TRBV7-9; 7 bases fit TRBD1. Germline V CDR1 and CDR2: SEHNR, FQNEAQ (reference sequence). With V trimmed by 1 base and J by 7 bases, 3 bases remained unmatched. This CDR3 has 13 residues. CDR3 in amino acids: CASSLEAGGEAFF. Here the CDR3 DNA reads TGTGCCAGCAGCTTAGAGGCAGGGGGTGAAGCTTTCTTT.

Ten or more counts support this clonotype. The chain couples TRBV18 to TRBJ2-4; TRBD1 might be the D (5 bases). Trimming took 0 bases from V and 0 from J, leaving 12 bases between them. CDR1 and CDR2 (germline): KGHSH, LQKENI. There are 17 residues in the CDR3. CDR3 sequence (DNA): TGTGCCAGCTCACCACCGGTGACAGATATAGCCAAAAACATTCAGTACTTC. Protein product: CASSPPVTDIAKNIQYF. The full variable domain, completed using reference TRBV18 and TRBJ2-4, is NAGVMQNPRHLVRRRGQEARLRCSPMKGHSHVYWYRQLPEEGLKFMVYLQKENIIDESGMPKERFSAEFPKEGPSILRIQQVVRGDSAAYFCASSPPVTDIAKNIQYFGAGTRLSVL.

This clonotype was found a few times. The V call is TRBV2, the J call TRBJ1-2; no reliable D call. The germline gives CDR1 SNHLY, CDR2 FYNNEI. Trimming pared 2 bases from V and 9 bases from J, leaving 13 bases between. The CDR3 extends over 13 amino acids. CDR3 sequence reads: CASSEKLKSSYTF. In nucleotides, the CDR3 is TGTGCCAGCAGTGAAAAACTCAAGAGTAGCTACACCTTC.

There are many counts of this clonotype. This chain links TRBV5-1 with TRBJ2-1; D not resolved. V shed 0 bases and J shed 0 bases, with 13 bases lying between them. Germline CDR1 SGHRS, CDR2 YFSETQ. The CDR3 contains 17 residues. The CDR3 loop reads CASSLDPGTSSYNEQFF. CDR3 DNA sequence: TGCGCCAGCAGCTTGGATCCGGGCACGAGCTCCTACAATGAGCAGTTCTTC.

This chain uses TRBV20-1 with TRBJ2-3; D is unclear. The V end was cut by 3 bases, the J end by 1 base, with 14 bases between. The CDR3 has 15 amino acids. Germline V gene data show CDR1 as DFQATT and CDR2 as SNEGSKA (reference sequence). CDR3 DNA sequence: TGCAGTGCTAGGATCGTGGCCAGCCGCACAGATACGCAGTATTTT. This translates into CSARIVASRTDTQYF.

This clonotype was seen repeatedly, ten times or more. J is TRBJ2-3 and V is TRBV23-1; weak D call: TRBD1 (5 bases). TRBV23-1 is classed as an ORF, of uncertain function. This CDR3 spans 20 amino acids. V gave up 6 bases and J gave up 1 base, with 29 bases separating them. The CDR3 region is CASSRTSLQQQAPGTDTQYF. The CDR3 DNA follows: TGCGCCAGCAGCCGAACAAGCCTCCAACAACAGGCGCCTGGCACAGATACGCAGTATTTT.

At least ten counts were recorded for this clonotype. CDR3 nucleotide sequence: TGTGCCAGCAGCGCAGGGGCCTCTAGAGATACGCAGTATTTT. Protein sequence: CASSAGASRDTQYF. The rearrangement joins TRBV7-2 to TRBJ2-3, with D tentatively TRBD1 (6 bases). Germline V CDR1 and CDR2: SGHTA, FQGNSA. Trimming removed 5 bases from V and 5 bases from J, with 14 bases in between. The CDR3 totals 14 residues.

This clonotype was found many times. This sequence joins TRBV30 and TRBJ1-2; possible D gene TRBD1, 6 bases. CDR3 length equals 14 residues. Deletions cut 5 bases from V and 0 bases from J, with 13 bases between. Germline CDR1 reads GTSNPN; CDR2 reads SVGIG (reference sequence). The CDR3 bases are TGTGCCTGGGACAGGCAGTACTCTAACTATGGCTACACCTTC. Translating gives CAWDRQYSNYGYTF.

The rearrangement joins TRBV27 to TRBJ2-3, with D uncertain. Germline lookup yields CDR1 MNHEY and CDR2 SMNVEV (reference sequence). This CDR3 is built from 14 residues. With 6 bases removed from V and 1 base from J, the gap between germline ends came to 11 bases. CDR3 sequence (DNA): TGTGCCAGCAGACCCCGTGGGGGCACAGATACGCAGTATTTT. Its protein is CASRPRGGTDTQYF.

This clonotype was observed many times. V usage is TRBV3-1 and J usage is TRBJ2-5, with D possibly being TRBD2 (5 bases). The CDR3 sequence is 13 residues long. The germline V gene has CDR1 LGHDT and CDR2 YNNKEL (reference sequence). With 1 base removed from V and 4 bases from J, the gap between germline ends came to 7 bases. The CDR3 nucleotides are TGTGCCAGCAGCCAAGGGGAGTTAGAGACCCAGTACTTC. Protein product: CASSQGELETQYF.

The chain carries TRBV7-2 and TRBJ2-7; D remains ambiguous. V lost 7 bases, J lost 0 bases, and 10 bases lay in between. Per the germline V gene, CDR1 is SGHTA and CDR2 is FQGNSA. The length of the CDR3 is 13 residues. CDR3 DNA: TGTGCCAGCAACCGTGGCAGCTCCTACGAGCAGTACTTC. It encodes CASNRGSSYEQYF.

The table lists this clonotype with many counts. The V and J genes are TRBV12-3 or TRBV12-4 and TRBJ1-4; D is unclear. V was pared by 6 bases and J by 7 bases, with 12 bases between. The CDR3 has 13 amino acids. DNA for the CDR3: TGTGCCAGCAGCTCCGGGAGGGCTGAAAAACTGTTTTTT. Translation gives CASSSGRAEKLFF.

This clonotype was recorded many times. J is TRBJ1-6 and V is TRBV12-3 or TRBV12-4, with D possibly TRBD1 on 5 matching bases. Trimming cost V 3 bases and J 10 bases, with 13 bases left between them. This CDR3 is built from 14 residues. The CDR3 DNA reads TGTGCCAGCAGTTTTGGGGGGTCAGGGTCACCCCTCCACTTT. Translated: CASSFGGSGSPLHF.

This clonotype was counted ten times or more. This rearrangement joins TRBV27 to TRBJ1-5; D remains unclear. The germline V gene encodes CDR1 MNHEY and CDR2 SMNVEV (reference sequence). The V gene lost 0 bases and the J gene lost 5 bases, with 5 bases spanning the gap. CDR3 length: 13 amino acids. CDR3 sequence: CASSLSRDQPQHF. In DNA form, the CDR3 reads TGTGCCAGCAGTTTATCCCGAGATCAGCCCCAGCATTTT.

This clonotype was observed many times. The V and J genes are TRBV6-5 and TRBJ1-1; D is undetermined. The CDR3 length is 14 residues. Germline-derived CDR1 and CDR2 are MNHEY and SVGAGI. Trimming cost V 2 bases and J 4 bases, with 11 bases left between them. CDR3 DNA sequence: TGTGCCAGCAGTTACGTGGAACGACGCACTGAAGCTTTCTTT. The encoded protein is CASSYVERRTEAFF.

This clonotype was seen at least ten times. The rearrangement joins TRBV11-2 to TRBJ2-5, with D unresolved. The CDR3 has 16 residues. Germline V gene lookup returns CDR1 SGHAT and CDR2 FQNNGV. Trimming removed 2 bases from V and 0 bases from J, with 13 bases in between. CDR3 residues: CASSLYRSGDQETQYF. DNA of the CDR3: TGTGCCAGCAGCTTATATCGATCTGGGGACCAAGAGACCCAGTACTTC.